Below are 18 T cell receptor beta chains sequenced from a single sample in a study of radiotherapy plus CTLA-4 blockade in lung cancer. Some clones are missing from TCRdb's copy, which holds only in-frame ones; the method was immunoSEQ multiplex PCR. The sample lists 65,000 to 85,000 clones; over 65% were seen once. Material: peripheral blood, obtained from a patient treated with radiotherapy plus ipilimumab. Receptor source: a human donor with non-small cell lung cancer whose response to radiotherapy plus ipilimumab could not be evaluated.

CDR3 residues: CASSTPGYPEAFF. The CDR3 coding sequence is TGTGCCAGTAGTACGCCGGGGTACCCCGAAGCTTTCTTT. The chain employs TRBV19 and TRBJ1-1; D is uncertain. Germline CDR1 is LNHDA and CDR2 is SQIVND (reference sequence). The CDR3 is 13 residues long. V was shortened by 4 bases and J by 8 bases, with 14 bases between the two germline ends.

This clone has only a few counts. V usage is TRBV6-5 and J usage is TRBJ1-1; perhaps TRBD1 as D (5 bases). Germline CDR1 MNHEY, CDR2 SVGAGI. The length of the CDR3 is 13 residues. With 5 bases removed from V and 0 bases from J, the gap between germline ends came to 7 bases. CDR3 amino acids: CASSRTLNTEAFF. In nucleotides, the CDR3 is TGTGCCAGCAGTAGGACACTGAACACTGAAGCTTTCTTT.

This clone was recorded once. The gene calls are TRBV15 and TRBJ2-7; 9 nucleotides agree with TRBD1. The CDR3 contains 15 residues. The germline gives CDR1 LNHNV, CDR2 YYDKDF (reference sequence). The junction had 6 bases not matched to a gene; V was cut back by 3 bases and J by 3 bases. CDR3 DNA sequence: TGTGCCACCAGCAGTGAACGGACAGGGGACTACGAGCAGTACTTC. This gives the protein CATSSERTGDYEQYF.

V gene TRBV6-5 combines with J gene TRBJ1-2; maybe TRBD1 (5 bases). V was shortened by 0 bases and J by 0 bases, with 8 bases between the two germline ends. CDR1 is MNHEY and CDR2 is SVGAGI in the germline V gene. The CDR3 extends over 15 amino acids. The CDR3 sequence is CASSYSGEANYGYTF. The CDR3 DNA reads TGTGCCAGCAGTTACTCAGGGGAAGCTAACTATGGCTACACCTTC.

The gene calls are TRBV19 and TRBJ2-5; TRBD1 matches 8 bases. Germline assignment: CDR1 LNHDA and CDR2 SQIVND (reference sequence). This CDR3 spans 15 amino acids. Trimming removed 3 bases from V and 2 bases from J; junction bases left unmatched: 5. For the CDR3, the DNA is TGTGCCAGTAGTATCGGACAGGGTGTTCAAGAGACCCAGTACTTC. Translating gives CASSIGQGVQETQYF.

The rearrangement joins TRBV5-4 to TRBJ2-1; possibly TRBD1 for D (5 bases). Between the trimmed V and J ends, which lost 2 bases and 4 bases, there was a span of 19 bases. CDR1 and CDR2 from the germline V gene are SGHNT and YYREEE (reference sequence). This CDR3 spans 17 amino acids. The CDR3 protein is CASSFMHAEAGYNEQFF. The CDR3 coding sequence is TGTGCCAGCAGCTTTATGCATGCCGAAGCAGGGTACAATGAGCAGTTCTTC.

The chain employs TRBV5-8 and TRBJ2-3; 7 bases map to TRBD1. Germline assignment: CDR1 SGHTS and CDR2 YDEGEE. CDR3 size: 16 residues. Trimming cost V 6 bases and J 3 bases; bases outside gene matches: 13. CDR3 coding DNA: TGTGCCAGCACCAAAACGGGACAGTATTATACAGATACGCAGTATTTT. Translation: CASTKTGQYYTDTQYF.

In regard to this clone: In the same sample, other DNA sequences code for this CDR3. The chain joins TRBV5-1 to TRBJ2-3, with D tentatively TRBD2 (7 bases). CDR3 length: 16 amino acids. Germline values: CDR1 SGHRS, CDR2 YFSETQ. V shed 0 bases and J shed 0 bases, with 11 bases lying between them. This CDR3 reads CASSLGGGRSTDTQYF. In DNA form, the CDR3 reads TGCGCCAGCAGCTTGGGGGGGGGCAGGAGCACAGATACGCAGTATTTT.

The rearrangement uses TRBV7-2 and TRBJ2-2; D perhaps matches TRBD1 (5 bases). The CDR3 extends over 15 amino acids. Germline assignment: CDR1 SGHTA and CDR2 FQGNSA. The germline V and J ends were trimmed by 4 bases and 0 bases, with 9 bases remaining between them. The CDR3 DNA sequence: TGTGCCAGCAGCTATAGGGGCTCGAACACCGGGGAGCTGTTTTTT. This gives the protein CASSYRGSNTGELFF. Full variable domain (remainder filled in from reference TRBV7-2 and TRBJ2-2): GAGVSQSPSNKVTEKGKDVELRCDPISGHTALYWYRQSLGQGLEFLIYFQGNSAPDKSGLPSDRFSAERTGGSVSTLTIQRTQQEDSAVYLCASSYRGSNTGELFFGEGSRLTVL.

This chain joins TRBV7-2 and TRBJ1-3; TRBD1 matches at 7 bases. The CDR3 extends over 16 amino acids. Trimming cost V 1 base and J 3 bases; bases outside gene matches: 6. CDR1 is SGHTA, CDR2 FQGNSA, per germline. CDR3 DNA: TGTGCCAGCAGCTTAGGGCCAGGGGGTGGTGGAAACACCATATATTTT. This sequence encodes CASSLGPGGGGNTIYF.

The chain uses TRBV11-2 and TRBJ2-7, with a possible D match to TRBD1 (6 bases). The CDR3 contains 15 residues. The V end lost 5 bases, the J end lost 6 bases, and 20 bases lay between the germline ends. Germline V gene sequence: CDR1 SGHAT, CDR2 FQNNGV. This CDR3 is CASSLGSQQGSEQYF. In DNA, the CDR3 is TGTGCCAGCAGCCTTGGGAGCCAACAGGGAAGCGAGCAGTACTTC.

The chain uses TRBV7-9 and TRBJ1-4; 7 nucleotides match TRBD1. Losses at the gene ends were 5 bases for V and 4 bases for J; bases not matched to a gene: 10. The CDR3 has 16 residues. Germline CDR1 SEHNR, CDR2 FQNEAQ (reference sequence). CDR3 sequence: CASSPIPTGFNEKLFF. The CDR3 bases are TGTGCCAGCAGCCCGATACCGACAGGGTTTAATGAAAAACTGTTTTTT.

This clone occurred a few times. V is TRBV5-1 and J is TRBJ2-5, with D maybe TRBD2 (5 bases). Trimming shortened V by 4 bases and J by 5 bases, and 15 bases separated the two germline ends. This CDR3 has 14 amino acids. CDR1 is SGHRS and CDR2 is YFSETQ in the germline V gene. This chain's CDR3 is CASSTEPGRETQYF. CDR3 DNA: TGCGCCAGCAGCACGGAGCCGGGAAGGGAGACCCAGTACTTC. Combining the CDR3 with reference TRBV5-1 and TRBJ2-5 gives the whole variable domain KAGVTQTPRYLIKTRGQQVTLSCSPISGHRSVSWYQQTPGQGLQFLFEYFSETQRNKGNFPGRFSGRQFSNSRSEMNVSTLELGDSALYLCASSTEPGRETQYFGPGTRLLVL.

This clone was counted a few times. The chain links TRBV19 to TRBJ2-2; D perhaps matches TRBD1 (5 bases). CDR3 size: 15 residues. Trimming shortened V by 5 bases and J by 2 bases, and 12 bases separated the two germline ends. Germline V gene lookup returns CDR1 LNHDA and CDR2 SQIVND (reference sequence). The CDR3 DNA sequence: TGTGCCAGTAGTGGGGCAGCCCTAAACACCGGGGAGCTGTTTTTT. Protein product: CASSGAALNTGELFF.

The V call is TRBV9, the J call TRBJ1-2, with D tentatively TRBD1 (6 bases). The ends were cut back, 3 bases at V and 1 base at J, with 13 bases in the middle. This CDR3 has 15 residues. Germline-derived CDR1 and CDR2 are SGDLS and YYNGEE. The CDR3 loop is CASSAGQGINYGYTF. For the CDR3, the DNA is TGTGCCAGCAGCGCGGGACAAGGTATTAACTATGGCTACACCTTC. Full variable domain (rest looked up from reference TRBV9 and TRBJ1-2): DSGVTQTPKHLITATGQRVTLRCSPRSGDLSVYWYQQSLDQGLQFLIQYYNGEERAKGNILERFSAQQFPDLHSELNLSSLELGDSALYFCASSAGQGINYGYTFGSGTRLTVV.

In its sample, this clone was seen once. V is TRBV6-5 and J is TRBJ2-1; no clear D. This CDR3 spans 15 amino acids. Trimming removed 6 bases at V and 0 bases at J, with 12 bases between. CDR1 is MNHEY and CDR2 is SVGAGI in the germline V gene. CDR3 sequence reads: CASSPPRSSYNEQFF. CDR3 DNA sequence: TGTGCCAGCAGCCCGCCCCGGAGCTCCTACAATGAGCAGTTCTTC.

The genes are TRBV6-5 and TRBJ1-5, with D possibly matching TRBD1 (6 bases). This CDR3 region has 14 residues. V lost 5 bases to trimming and J lost 5 bases, with 13 bases between them. CDR1 MNHEY and CDR2 SVGAGI come from the germline V gene. CDR3 in DNA: TGTGCCAGCAGTGAAGGGGGACCCCATCAGCCCCAGCATTTT. This gives the protein CASSEGGPHQPQHF.

This chain joins TRBV28 and TRBJ1-1; unclear D gene. The V and J ends lost 4 bases and 3 bases respectively, with 9 bases between them. The CDR3 runs to 13 residues. Per germline, CDR1 MDHEN and CDR2 SYDVKM. In DNA, the CDR3 is TGTGCCAGCAGTTCAAGGGAGTACACTGAAGCTTTCTTT. Residues: CASSSREYTEAFF.